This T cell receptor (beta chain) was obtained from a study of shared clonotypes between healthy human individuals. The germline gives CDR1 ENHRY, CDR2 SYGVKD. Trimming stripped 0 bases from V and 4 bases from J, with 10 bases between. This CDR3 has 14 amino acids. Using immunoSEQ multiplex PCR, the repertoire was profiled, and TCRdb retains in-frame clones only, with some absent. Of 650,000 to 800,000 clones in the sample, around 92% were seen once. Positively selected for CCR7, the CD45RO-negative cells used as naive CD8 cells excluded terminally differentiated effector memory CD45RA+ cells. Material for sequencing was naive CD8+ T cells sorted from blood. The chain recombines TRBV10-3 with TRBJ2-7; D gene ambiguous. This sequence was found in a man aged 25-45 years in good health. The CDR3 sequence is CAISESEELYEQYF. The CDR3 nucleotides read TGTGCCATCAGTGAGTCGGAAGAGCTATACGAGCAGTACTTC.